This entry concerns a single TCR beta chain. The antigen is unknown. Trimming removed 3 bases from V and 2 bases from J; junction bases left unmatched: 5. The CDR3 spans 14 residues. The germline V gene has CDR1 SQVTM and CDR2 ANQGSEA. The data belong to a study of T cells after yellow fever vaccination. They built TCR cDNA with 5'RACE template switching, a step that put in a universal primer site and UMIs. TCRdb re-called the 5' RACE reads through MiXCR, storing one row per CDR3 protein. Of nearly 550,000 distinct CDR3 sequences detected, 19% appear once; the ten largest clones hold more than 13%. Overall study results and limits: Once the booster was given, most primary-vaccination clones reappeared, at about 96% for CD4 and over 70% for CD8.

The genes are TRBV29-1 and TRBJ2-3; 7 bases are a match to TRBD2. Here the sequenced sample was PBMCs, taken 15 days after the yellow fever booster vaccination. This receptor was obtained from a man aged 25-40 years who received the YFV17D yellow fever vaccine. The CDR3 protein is CSVEWLADTDTQYF. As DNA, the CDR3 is TGCAGCGTTGAGTGGCTAGCGGACACAGATACGCAGTATTTT.